Below are 10 T cell receptor beta chains sequenced from a single sample in a study of T cells in Graves' hyperthyroidism and ophthalmopathy. What was amplified from RNA transcripts were TCR beta CDR3 regions. A set of HTBI primers served as the primers for a first-round RT-PCR of the TCR CDR3. MiXCR was run by TCRdb on the multiplex PCR reads, yielding one entry per CDR3 protein. The sample consists of fewer than 800,000 distinct CDR3 sequences, less than 20% of them appearing once. The sequenced material came from blood. These TCRs come from a man in his late teens or twenties with Graves' hyperthyroidism.

This chain uses TRBV7-2 with TRBJ2-1; TRBD2 agrees at 11 bases. The CDR3 contains 18 residues. The V gene end was trimmed by 5 bases and the J gene end by 4 bases; junction bases not matched to a gene: 13. Germline-derived CDR1 and CDR2 are SGHTA and FQGNSA. The CDR3 sequence is CASSPEVPTSGAYNEQFF. The CDR3 DNA reads as TGTGCCAGCAGCCCGGAAGTCCCGACTAGCGGGGCTTACAATGAGCAGTTCTTC.

The chain is built from TRBV6-2 or TRBV6-3 and TRBJ2-3, with 9 bases that match TRBD1. CDR1 and CDR2 (germline): MNHEY, SVGEGT. The CDR3 sequence is 16 residues long. V shed 5 bases and J 5 bases; nucleotides not matched to a gene: 11. This chain's CDR3 is CASSPRDRAAIDTQYF. The CDR3, as DNA: TGTGCCAGCAGTCCAAGGGACAGGGCAGCCATAGATACGCAGTATTTT.

This clonotype was found many times. This chain joins TRBV7-2 and TRBJ2-1; D gene uncertain. V lost 5 bases to trimming and J lost 3 bases, with 11 bases between them. Germline V lookup: CDR1 SGHTA, CDR2 FQGNSA. The CDR3 is made up of 14 amino acids. CDR3 DNA sequence: TGTGCCAGCAGCATAAGGACGCTCTACAATGAGCAGTTCTTC. It translates to CASSIRTLYNEQFF.

This clonotype showed up just a few times. This sequence joins TRBV12-3 or TRBV12-4 and TRBJ2-1; 10 nucleotides line up with TRBD2. CDR3 size: 16 residues. Trimming took 3 bases from V and 10 from J; bases not matched to a gene: 12. CDR3 nucleotides: TGTGCCAGCAGTTTCGGTTCACTAGCGGGACGGGTCGAGCAGTTCTTC. Residues: CASSFGSLAGRVEQFF.

In this sample, this clonotype turned up a few times. J is TRBJ1-5 and V is TRBV28; TRBD1 might be the D (6 bases). Germline V CDR1 and CDR2: MDHEN, SYDVKM. CDR3 length: 14 residues. Trimming pared 6 bases from V and 3 bases from J, leaving 12 bases between. The CDR3 DNA reads TGTGCCAGCAGCGCGGGGGGGCTCAATCAGCCCCAGCATTTT. This translates into CASSAGGLNQPQHF.

Many counts were recorded for this clonotype. The chain uses TRBV20-1 and TRBJ2-2, with 7 bases lining up with TRBD2. CDR1 DFQATT and CDR2 SNEGSKA come from the germline V gene (reference sequence). The CDR3 runs 14 residues. V gave up 5 bases and J gave up 6 bases; unmatched junction bases: 9. The DNA for the CDR3 is TGCAGTGCTCGCGCAGGCGGGAGTTCCGGGGAGCTGTTTTTT. Amino acids: CSARAGGSSGELFF.

Many counts were recorded for this clonotype. The chain employs TRBV15 and TRBJ2-7; a weak D match, TRBD2 (5 bases). The CDR3 totals 16 residues. The V and J ends lost 2 bases and 0 bases respectively, with 14 bases between them. Germline V gene data show CDR1 as LNHNV and CDR2 as YYDKDF (reference sequence). CDR3 bases: TGTGCCACCAGCAGACAACCCGGGGTCTCCTCCTACGAGCAGTACTTC. It yields the protein CATSRQPGVSSYEQYF.

This clonotype was observed a few times. The chain links TRBV15 to TRBJ2-7, with a tentative D call TRBD2 (5 bases). Germline CDR1 and CDR2: LNHNV and YYDKDF (reference sequence). Trimming shortened V by 3 bases and J by 6 bases, and 18 bases separated the two germline ends. CDR3 length: 15 residues. CDR3 sequence reads: CATSRGYEGEIEQYF. The CDR3, as DNA: TGTGCCACCAGCAGGGGGTATGAGGGAGAAATCGAGCAGTACTTC.

V gene TRBV4-1 combines with J gene TRBJ1-5, with 12 bases matching TRBD1. Germline V gene data show CDR1 as MGHRA and CDR2 as YSYEKL. J was trimmed by 1 base and V by 5 bases; bases with no gene match: 12. CDR3 length: 19 amino acids. The CDR3 region is CASSIAVGQGAGSNQPQHF. The DNA of the CDR3 is TGCGCCAGCAGCATCGCCGTGGGACAGGGGGCAGGAAGCAATCAGCCCCAGCATTTT.

Details on this clonotype: A read error may explain this, as a much larger clone is one base away. The CDR3 does not close with the conserved phenylalanine or tryptophan, likely indicating a read error. The chain employs TRBV11-1 and TRBJ2-7; D is unresolved. V shed 4 bases and J shed 6 bases, with 4 bases lying between them. This CDR3 is built from 10 residues. CDR1 is SGHAT, CDR2 FQDESV, per germline (reference sequence). The CDR3 DNA reads TGTGCCAGCAGCTCCCTCGAGCAGTACTCC. Encoded protein: CASSSLEQYS.